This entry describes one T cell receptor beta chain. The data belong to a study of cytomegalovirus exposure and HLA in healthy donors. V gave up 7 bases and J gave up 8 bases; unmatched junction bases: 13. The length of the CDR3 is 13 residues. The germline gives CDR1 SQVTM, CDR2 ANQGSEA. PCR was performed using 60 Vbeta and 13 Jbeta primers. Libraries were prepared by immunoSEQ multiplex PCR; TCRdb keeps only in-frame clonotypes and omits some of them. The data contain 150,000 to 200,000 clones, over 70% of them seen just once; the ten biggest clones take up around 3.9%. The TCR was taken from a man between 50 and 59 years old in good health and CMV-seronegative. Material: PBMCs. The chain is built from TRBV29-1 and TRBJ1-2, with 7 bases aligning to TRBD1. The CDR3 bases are TGCAGCGGCCGGGACAGCTCTTCGGGAGGCTACACCTTC. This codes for CSGRDSSSGGYTF.